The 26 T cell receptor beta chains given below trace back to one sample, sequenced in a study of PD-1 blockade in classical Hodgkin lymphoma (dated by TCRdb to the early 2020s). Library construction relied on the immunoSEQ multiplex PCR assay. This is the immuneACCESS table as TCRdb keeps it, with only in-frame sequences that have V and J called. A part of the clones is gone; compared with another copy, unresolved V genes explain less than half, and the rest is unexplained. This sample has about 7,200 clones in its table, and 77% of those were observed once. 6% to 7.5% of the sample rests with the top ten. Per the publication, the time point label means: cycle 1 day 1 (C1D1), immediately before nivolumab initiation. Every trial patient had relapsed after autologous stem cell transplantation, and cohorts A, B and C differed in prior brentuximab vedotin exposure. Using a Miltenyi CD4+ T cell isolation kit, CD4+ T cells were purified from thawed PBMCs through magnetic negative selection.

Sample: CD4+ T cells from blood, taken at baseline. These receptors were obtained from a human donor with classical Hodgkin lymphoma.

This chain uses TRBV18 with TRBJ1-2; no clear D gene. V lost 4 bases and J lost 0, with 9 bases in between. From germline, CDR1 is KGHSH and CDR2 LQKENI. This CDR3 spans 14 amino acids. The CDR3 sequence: CASSHGGANYGYTF. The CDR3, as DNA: TGTGCCAGCTCACACGGCGGCGCTAACTATGGCTACACCTTC. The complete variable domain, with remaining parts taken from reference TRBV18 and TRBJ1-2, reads NAGVMQNPRHLVRRRGQEARLRCSPMKGHSHVYWYRQLPEEGLKFMVYLQKENIIDESGMPKERFSAEFPKEGPSILRIQQVVRGDSAAYFCASSHGGANYGYTFGSGTRLTVV.

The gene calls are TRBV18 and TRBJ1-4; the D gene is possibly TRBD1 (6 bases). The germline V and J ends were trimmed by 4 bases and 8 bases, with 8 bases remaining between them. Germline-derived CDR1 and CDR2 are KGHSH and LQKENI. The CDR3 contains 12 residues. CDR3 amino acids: CASSQTGEKLFF. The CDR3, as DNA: TGTGCCAGCTCACAGACAGGCGAAAAACTGTTTTTT.

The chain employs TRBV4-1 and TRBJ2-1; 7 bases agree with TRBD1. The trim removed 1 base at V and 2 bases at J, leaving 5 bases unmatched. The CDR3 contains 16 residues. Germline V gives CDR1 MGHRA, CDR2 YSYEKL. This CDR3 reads CASSQVWDSTYNEQFF. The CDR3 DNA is TGCGCCAGCAGCCAAGTATGGGACAGCACCTACAATGAGCAGTTCTTC.

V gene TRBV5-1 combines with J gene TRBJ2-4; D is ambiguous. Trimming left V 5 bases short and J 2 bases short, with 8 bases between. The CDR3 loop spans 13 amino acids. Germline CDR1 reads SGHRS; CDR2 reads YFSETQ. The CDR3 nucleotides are TGCGCCAGCAGAGGCGATACCAAAAACATTCAGTACTTC. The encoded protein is CASRGDTKNIQYF.

The CDR3 loop reads CASSVAPEGGELFF. The CDR3 DNA sequence: TGTGCCAGCAGCGTAGCGCCGGAGGGGGGGGAGCTGTTTTTT. The V and J genes are TRBV9 and TRBJ2-2; a weak D match, TRBD2 (6 bases). In germline, CDR1 is SGDLS, CDR2 YYNGEE. Trimming pared 0 bases from V and 8 bases from J, leaving 11 bases between. The CDR3 spans 14 residues.

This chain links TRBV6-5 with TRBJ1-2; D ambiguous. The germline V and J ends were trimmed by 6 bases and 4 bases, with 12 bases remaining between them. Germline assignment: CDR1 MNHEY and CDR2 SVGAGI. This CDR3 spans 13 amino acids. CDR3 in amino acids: CASRLGPSYGYTF. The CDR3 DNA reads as TGTGCCAGCAGATTAGGGCCCAGCTATGGCTACACCTTC.

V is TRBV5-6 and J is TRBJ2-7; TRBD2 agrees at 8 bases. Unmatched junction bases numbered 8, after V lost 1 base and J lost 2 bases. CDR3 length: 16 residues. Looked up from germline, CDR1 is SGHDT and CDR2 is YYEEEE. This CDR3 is CASSLSVFGGAYEQYF. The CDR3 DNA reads TGTGCCAGCAGCTTGAGTGTATTCGGGGGGGCCTACGAGCAGTACTTC.

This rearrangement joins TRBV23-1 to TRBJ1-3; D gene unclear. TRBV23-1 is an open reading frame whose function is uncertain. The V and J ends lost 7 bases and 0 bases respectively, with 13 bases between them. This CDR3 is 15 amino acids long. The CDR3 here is CASTSLFPSGNTIYF. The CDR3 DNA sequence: TGCGCCAGCACCTCCCTGTTTCCCTCTGGAAACACCATATATTTT.

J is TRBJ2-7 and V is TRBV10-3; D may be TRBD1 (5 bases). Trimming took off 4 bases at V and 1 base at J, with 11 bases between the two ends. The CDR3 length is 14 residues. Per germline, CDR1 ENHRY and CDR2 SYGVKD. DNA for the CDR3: TGTGCCATCAGTGGTACAGGACCTTCCTACGAGCAGTACTTC. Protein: CAISGTGPSYEQYF.

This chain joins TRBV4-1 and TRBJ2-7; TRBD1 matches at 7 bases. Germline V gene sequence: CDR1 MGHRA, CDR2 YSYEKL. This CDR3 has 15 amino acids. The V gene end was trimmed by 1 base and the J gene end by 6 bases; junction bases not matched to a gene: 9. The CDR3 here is CASSQGDSRSGEQYF. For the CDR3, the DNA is TGCGCCAGCAGCCAAGGGGACAGCCGGTCGGGCGAGCAGTACTTC.

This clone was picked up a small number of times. The chain's CDR3 is CASSIGQLNTEAFF. The CDR3 DNA reads as TGTGCCAGTAGTATCGGACAGTTGAACACTGAAGCTTTCTTT. This chain uses TRBV19 with TRBJ1-1, with D perhaps matching TRBD1 (6 bases). The CDR3 loop spans 14 amino acids. Germline-derived CDR1 and CDR2 are LNHDA and SQIVND (reference sequence). The V end was cut by 3 bases, the J end by 0 bases, with 8 bases between.

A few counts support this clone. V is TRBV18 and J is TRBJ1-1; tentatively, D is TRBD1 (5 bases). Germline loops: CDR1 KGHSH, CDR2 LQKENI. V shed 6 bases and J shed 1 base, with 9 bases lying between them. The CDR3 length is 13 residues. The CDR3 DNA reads TGTGCCAGCTCCGCCGGGGCGAACACTGAAGCTTTCTTT. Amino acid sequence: CASSAGANTEAFF.

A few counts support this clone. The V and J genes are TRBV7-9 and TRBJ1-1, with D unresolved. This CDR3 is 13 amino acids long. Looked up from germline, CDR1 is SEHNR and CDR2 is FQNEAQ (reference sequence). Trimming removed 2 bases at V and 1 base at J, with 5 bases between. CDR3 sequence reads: CASSLRQNTEAFF. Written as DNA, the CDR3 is TGTGCCAGCAGCTTACGACAGAACACTGAAGCTTTCTTT.

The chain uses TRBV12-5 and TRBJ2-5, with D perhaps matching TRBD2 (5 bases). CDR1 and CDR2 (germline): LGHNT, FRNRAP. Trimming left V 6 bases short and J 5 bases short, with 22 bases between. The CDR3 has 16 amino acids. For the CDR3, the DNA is TGTGCTAGTGGCCCCCCGCAACTAGGCAAAGGGGAGACCCAGTACTTC. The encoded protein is CASGPPQLGKGETQYF.

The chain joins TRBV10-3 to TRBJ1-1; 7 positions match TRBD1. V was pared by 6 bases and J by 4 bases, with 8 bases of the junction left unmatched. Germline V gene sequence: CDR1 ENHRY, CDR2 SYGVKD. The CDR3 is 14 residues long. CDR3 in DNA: TGTGCCATCAGCGCCACAGGGGATGGCACTGAAGCTTTCTTT. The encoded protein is CAISATGDGTEAFF.

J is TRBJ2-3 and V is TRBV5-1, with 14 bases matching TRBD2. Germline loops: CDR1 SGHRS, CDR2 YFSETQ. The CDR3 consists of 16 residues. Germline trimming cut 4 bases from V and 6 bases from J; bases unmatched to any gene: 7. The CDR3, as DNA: TGCGCCAGCAGCGAGACTAGCGGGAGGGGTTCGGATACGCAGTATTTT. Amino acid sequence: CASSETSGRGSDTQYF.

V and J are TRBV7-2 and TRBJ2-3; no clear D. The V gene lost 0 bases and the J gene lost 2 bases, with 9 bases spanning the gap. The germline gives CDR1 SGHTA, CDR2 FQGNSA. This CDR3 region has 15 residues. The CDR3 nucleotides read TGTGCCAGCAGCTTAGCTGTAGGGATCACAGATACGCAGTATTTT. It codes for CASSLAVGITDTQYF.

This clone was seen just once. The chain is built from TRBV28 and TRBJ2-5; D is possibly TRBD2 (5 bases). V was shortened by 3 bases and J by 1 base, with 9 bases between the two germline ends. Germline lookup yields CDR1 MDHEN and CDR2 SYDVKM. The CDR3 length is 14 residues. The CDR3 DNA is TGTGCCAGCAGTTTTTTACTAGTCCAAGAGACCCAGTACTTC. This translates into CASSFLLVQETQYF.

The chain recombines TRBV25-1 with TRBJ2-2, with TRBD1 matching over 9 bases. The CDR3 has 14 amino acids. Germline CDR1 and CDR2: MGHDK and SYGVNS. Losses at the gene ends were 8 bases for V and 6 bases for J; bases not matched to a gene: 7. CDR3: CASQGQGEAGELFF. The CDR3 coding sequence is TGTGCCAGCCAGGGACAGGGAGAGGCCGGGGAGCTGTTTTTT.

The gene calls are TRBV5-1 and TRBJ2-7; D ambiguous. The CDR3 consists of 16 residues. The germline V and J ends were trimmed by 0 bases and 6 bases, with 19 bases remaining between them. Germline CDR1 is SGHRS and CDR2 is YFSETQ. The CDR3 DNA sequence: TGCGCCAGCAGCTTGGCCAACGGTTTCCTATCTCCCGAGCAGTACTTC. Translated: CASSLANGFLSPEQYF. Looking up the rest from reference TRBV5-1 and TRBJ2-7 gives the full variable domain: KAGVTQTPRYLIKTRGQQVTLSCSPISGHRSVSWYQQTPGQGLQFLFEYFSETQRNKGNFPGRFSGRQFSNSRSEMNVSTLELGDSALYLCASSLANGFLSPEQYFGPGTRLTVT.

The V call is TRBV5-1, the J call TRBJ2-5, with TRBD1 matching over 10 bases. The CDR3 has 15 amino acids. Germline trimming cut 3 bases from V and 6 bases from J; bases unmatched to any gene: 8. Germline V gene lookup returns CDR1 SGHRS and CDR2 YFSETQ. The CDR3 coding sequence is TGCGCCAGCAGCTGGGGGACAGGGGAGGGAAAGACCCAGTACTTC. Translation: CASSWGTGEGKTQYF.

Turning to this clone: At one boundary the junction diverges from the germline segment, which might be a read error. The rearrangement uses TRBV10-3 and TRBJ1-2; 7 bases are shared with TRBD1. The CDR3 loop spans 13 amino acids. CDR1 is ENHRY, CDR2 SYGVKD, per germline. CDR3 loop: CASSYKGAVGYTF. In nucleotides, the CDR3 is TGTGCCAGCAGTTACAAGGGGGCGGTAGGCTACACCTTC.

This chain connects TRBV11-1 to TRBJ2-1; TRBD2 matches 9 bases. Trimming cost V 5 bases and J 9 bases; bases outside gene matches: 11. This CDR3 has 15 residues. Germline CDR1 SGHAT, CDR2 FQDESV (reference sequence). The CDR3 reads CASSPRRGGSAEQFF. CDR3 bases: TGTGCCAGCAGCCCTAGGCGGGGGGGCTCCGCTGAGCAGTTCTTC.

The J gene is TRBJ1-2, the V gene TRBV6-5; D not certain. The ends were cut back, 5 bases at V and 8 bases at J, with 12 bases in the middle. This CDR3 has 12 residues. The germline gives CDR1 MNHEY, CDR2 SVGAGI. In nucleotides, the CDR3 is TGTGCCAGCAGTCCCCGTCCCGGGGGCTACACCTTC. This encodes CASSPRPGGYTF.

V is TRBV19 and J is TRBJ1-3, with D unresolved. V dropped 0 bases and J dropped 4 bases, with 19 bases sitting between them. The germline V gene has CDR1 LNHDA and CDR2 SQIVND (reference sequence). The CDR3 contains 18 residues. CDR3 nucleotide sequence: TGTGCCAGTAGTATAGATCTCGAGCCCCATGGGAACGGAAACACCATATATTTT. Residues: CASSIDLEPHGNGNTIYF.

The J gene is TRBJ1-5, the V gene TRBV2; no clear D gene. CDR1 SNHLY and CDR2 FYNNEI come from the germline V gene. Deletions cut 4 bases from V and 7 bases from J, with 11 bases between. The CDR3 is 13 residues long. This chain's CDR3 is CASSVQALQPQHF. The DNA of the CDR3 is TGTGCCAGCAGTGTTCAAGCCTTGCAGCCCCAGCATTTT.